The rows below give T cell receptor beta chains drawn from one sample of a study of cytomegalovirus exposure and HLA in healthy donors. Clones were read by immunoSEQ multiplex PCR, and TCRdb kept only the in-frame ones, dropping some. The data show some 120,000 clones, about three quarters seen once. Sequenced: PBMCs. Receptors originate from a human donor in good health. Both conserved end residues are part of each CDR3. The order of the fields is D gene, V gene, clone size, J gene, CDR3 protein, CDR3 DNA. A D gene is named only where the DNA matches it firmly. Rows give clone size only sometimes, using once, few, many, or a class for an expanded clone.

-	TRBV5-4	-	TRBJ1-4	CASSLGLQEKLFF	TGTGCCAGCAGCTTGGGGCTGCAGGAAAAACTGTTTTTT
-	TRBV5-4	-	TRBJ1-2	CASSFPQNYGYTF	TGTGCCAGCAGCTTTCCACAGAACTATGGCTACACCTTC
-	TRBV4-1	few	TRBJ2-7	CASSREGGSYEQYF	TGCGCCAGCAGCAGAGAGGGCGGCTCCTACGAGCAGTACTTC
TRBD1	TRBV5-1	-	TRBJ1-6	CASSLTGGHNSPLHF	TGCGCCAGCAGCTTAACAGGGGGTCATAATTCACCCCTCCACTTT
-	TRBV5-4	-	TRBJ2-7	CASSLPDRSPYEQYF	TGTGCCAGCAGCCTTCCGGACAGATCTCCCTACGAGCAGTACTTC
TRBD1	TRBV6-1	few	TRBJ1-5	CASSGPLDRGSDQPQHF	TGTGCCAGCAGTGGACCCTTAGACAGGGGATCCGATCAGCCCCAGCATTTT
TRBD1	TRBV29-1	-	TRBJ2-4	CTGTGENIQYF	TGCACCGGGACAGGAGAAAACATTCAGTACTTC
-	TRBV7-8	-	TRBJ2-7	CASSLNQGGAYEQYF	TGTGCCAGCAGCTTAAATCAGGGTGGAGCATACGAGCAGTACTTC
TRBD1	TRBV9	-	TRBJ2-5	CASSVGQGAGQYF	TGTGCCAGCAGCGTAGGGCAGGGGGCTGGGCAGTACTTC
-	TRBV6-6	-	TRBJ2-5	CASTHSVETQYF	TGTGCCAGCACCCACAGTGTGGAGACCCAGTACTTC
TRBD2	TRBV27	-	TRBJ2-1	CASSLSRGAYNEQFF	TGTGCCAGCAGTTTATCGCGGGGGGCGTACAATGAGCAGTTCTTC
TRBD1	TRBV15	once	TRBJ1-4	CATSRVGQARATNEKLFF	TGTGCCACCAGCAGAGTGGGACAGGCGAGAGCAACTAATGAAAAACTGTTTTTT
TRBD2	TRBV10-3	-	TRBJ2-7	CAISETWTSGDSEQYF	TGTGCCATCAGTGAGACCTGGACTAGCGGGGACAGCGAGCAGTACTTC
-	TRBV29-1	-	TRBJ2-3	CSVVGGGTSSTDTQYF	TGCAGCGTTGTCGGCGGTGGCACCTCTAGCACAGATACGCAGTATTTT
-	TRBV7-9	-	TRBJ2-7	CASSLPGTGEQYF	TGTGCCAGCAGCCTTCCCGGGACTGGGGAGCAGTACTTC
TRBD2	TRBV6-5	-	TRBJ2-5	CASSYGGTMETQYF	TGTGCCAGCAGTTACGGTGGGACTATGGAGACCCAGTACTTC
-	TRBV28	-	TRBJ1-2	CASTGGLAYGYTF	TGTGCCAGCACGGGGGGCCTCGCCTATGGCTACACCTTC
-	TRBV10-1	-	TRBJ1-6	CASSEGGLALHF	TGCGCCAGCAGTGAGGGCGGTTTAGCCCTCCACTTT
TRBD2	TRBV4-2	-	TRBJ2-1	CASSPFPLAETNYNEQFF	TGTGCCAGCAGCCCTTTCCCCCTAGCGGAGACCAATTACAATGAGCAGTTCTTC
TRBD1	TRBV2	-	TRBJ2-1	CASGRDSSSYNEQFF	TGTGCCAGCGGACGGGACAGTTCGTCCTACAATGAGCAGTTCTTC
-	TRBV18	once	TRBJ1-5	CASSPLGNSNQPQHF	TGTGCCAGCTCACCACTCGGGAATAGCAATCAGCCCCAGCATTTT
TRBD2	TRBV7-3	-	TRBJ2-1	CASSLGGGNEQFF	TGTGCCAGCAGCTTAGGGGGAGGGAATGAGCAGTTCTTC
TRBD1	TRBV9	-	TRBJ2-3	CASSARTGIDTQYF	TGTGCCAGCAGCGCGAGGACAGGCATAGATACGCAGTATTTT
-	TRBV5-1	-	TRBJ2-3	CASRTDEVSTRVTQYF	TGCGCCAGCAGGACAGACGAGGTGTCCACAAGGGTTACGCAGTATTTT
-	TRBV7-9	once	TRBJ2-3	CAVNDRGSDTQYF	TGTGCCGTCAACGACCGGGGGTCAGATACGCAGTATTTT
TRBD2	TRBV19	-	TRBJ2-7	CASRSPSGGAHEQYF	TGTGCCAGTAGATCGCCTAGCGGGGGGGCCCACGAGCAGTACTTC
TRBD2	TRBV5-1	-	TRBJ2-7	CASSLASSGGGRYEQYF	TGCGCCAGCAGCTTGGCCAGTTCCGGCGGGGGGCGCTACGAGCAGTACTTC
-	TRBV7-2	-	TRBJ1-1	CASSWPSYMNTEAFF	TGTGCCAGCAGCTGGCCTAGTTACATGAACACTGAAGCTTTCTTT